This T cell receptor beta chain was obtained from a study of blood T cells in healthy people across ages. Only a few counts were recorded for this clonotype. Trimming removed 6 bases at V and 0 bases at J, with 15 bases between. CDR3 length equals 16 residues. For the second PCR, which ran for about 6 to 11 cycles, a sample-barcoded 5' primer and a J-beta primer mix were used. TCRdb redid the calling of the 5' RACE reads with MiXCR, one entry per CDR3 protein. The table shows 600,000 to 1,000,000 distinct CDR3 sequences, with 20% to 25% occurring only once. These same records also appear under a second study, on T cells of mothers and their children.

The specimen sequenced was blood. The receptor was isolated from a boy between 10 and 17 years old in good health. The J gene is TRBJ1-5, the V gene TRBV12-3 or TRBV12-4; perhaps TRBD1 as D (6 bases). CDR3 sequence reads: CASSHQDRISNQPQHF. CDR3 nucleotide sequence: TGTGCCAGCAGCCACCAGGACAGAATTAGCAATCAGCCCCAGCATTTT.